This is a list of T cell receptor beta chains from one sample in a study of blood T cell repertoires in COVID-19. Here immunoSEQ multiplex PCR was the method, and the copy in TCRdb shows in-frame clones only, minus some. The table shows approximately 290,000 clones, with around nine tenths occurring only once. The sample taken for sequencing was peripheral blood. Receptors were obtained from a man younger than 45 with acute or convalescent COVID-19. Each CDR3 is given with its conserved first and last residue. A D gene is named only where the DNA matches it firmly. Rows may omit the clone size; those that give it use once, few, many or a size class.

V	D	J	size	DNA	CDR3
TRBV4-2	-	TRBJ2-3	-	TGTGCCAGCAGCCAAGGGTCCGGGGTGATTACGCAGTATTTT	CASSQGSGVITQYF
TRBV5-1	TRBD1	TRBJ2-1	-	TGCGCCAGCAAAGTCCCGGGACAGGGAGACAATGAGCAGTTCTTC	CASKVPGQGDNEQFF
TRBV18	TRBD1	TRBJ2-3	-	TGTGCCAGCGGAAACCGGGACAGTTACACAGATACGCAGTATTTT	CASGNRDSYTDTQYF
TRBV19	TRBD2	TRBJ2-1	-	TGTGCCAGTAGCGCGGGACTAGCGAACAATGAGCAGTTCTTC	CASSAGLANNEQFF
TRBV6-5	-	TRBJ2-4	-	TGTGCCAGCAGTTACAGGGGAGCCAAAAACATTCAGTACTTC	CASSYRGAKNIQYF
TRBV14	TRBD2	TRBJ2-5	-	TGTGCCAGCAGCCAAGCTAGCGGAGTCCGCCTGGGGACCCAGTACTTC	CASSQASGVRLGTQYF
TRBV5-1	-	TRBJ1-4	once	TGCGCCAGCAGCGCCCGGGGTGGCGGTGAAAAACTGTTTTTT	CASSARGGGEKLFF
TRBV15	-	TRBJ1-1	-	TGTGCCCCCCGGGTGCGGGACACTGAAGCTTTCTTT	CAPRVRDTEAFF
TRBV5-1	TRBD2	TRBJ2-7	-	TGCGCCAGCGGGACTAGCGGGGATTACGAGCAGTACTTC	CASGTSGDYEQYF
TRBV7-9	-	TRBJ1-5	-	TGTGCCAGCAGCTTGCAGGGGACGAATCAGCCCCAGCATTTT	CASSLQGTNQPQHF
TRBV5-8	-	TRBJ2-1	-	TGTGCCAGCAGCTTGGATCGGGGAGAAGAGCAGTTCTTC	CASSLDRGEEQFF
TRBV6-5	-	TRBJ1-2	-	TGTGCCAGCAGACCTCCGACATTTGGCTACACCTTC	CASRPPTFGYTF
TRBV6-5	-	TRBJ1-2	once	TGTGCCAGCAGTAACCTCCGGGACACTAACTATGGCTACACCTTC	CASSNLRDTNYGYTF
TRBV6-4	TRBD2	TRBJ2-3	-	TGTGCCAGCAGTGACTCACTAGCGGGAGCAGATACGCAGTATTTT	CASSDSLAGADTQYF
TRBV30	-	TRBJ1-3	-	TGTGCCTGGGGCGGGTTGGGGGCCTCATCGGGAAACACCATATATTTT	CAWGGLGASSGNTIYF
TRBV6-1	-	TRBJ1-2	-	TGTGCCAGCAGTGTAGCCAGTGGTAACTATGGCTACACCTTC	CASSVASGNYGYTF
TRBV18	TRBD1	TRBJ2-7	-	TGTGCCAGCTCACCAGTGGACAGGGCCGCCGAGCAGTACTTC	CASSPVDRAAEQYF